This T cell receptor (beta chain) was retrieved from a study of molecular identifiers for immune sequencing clone quantification. This clonotype was detected only a few times. Its antigen is not identified. Whole-study findings and limits: Jurkat TCR RNA spiked in from one cell (amid some 1 million naive cells) was reportedly detectable. Naive cells had under 1% of molecules in clones above 20 RNA copies, effectors over 98%.

The CDR3 is 12 amino acids. The authors built bulk TCR libraries by previously described methods with listed TCR primers. TCRdb reanalysed the PCR reads using MiXCR and keeps one entry per CDR3 protein. This table has 400,000 to 600,000 distinct CDR3 sequences, around 23% appearing once. Sequencing was carried out using naive CD8+ T cells from blood, with Jurkat cell RNA spiked in. Subset meaning: FACS-sorted CD8+CD4-CCR7+CD45RA+ naive T cells. The V and J genes are TRBV21-1 and TRBJ2-7. TRBV21-1 is an annotated pseudogene. This sequence was found in a human donor in good health. Some libraries in this study had Jurkat cell RNA spiked in. The CDR3 DNA sequence: TGTGCCAGCAGCAAGGTGAGGCGGGAGCAGTACTTC. Amino acid sequence: CASSKVRREQYF.